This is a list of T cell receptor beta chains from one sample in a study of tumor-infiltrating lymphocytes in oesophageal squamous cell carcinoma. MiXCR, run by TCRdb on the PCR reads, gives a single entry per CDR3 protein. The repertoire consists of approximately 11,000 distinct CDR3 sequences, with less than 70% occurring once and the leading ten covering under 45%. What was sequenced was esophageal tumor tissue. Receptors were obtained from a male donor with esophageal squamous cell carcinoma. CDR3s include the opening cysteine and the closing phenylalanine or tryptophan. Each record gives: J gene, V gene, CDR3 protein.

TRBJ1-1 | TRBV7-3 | CASSHTGGLNTEAFF
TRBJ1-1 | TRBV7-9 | CASSWDNEAFF
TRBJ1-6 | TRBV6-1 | CANPQLRFSPLHF
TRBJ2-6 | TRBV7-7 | CASSLDHSGANVLTF
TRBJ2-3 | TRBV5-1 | CASSLTAPGLASF
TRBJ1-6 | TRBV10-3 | CAISERDSDRGGYLHF
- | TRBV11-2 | CASSLEAGSYEQYF
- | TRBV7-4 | CASSPLAGEVREETQYF
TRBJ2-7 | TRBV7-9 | CASNRQGSTDTQYF
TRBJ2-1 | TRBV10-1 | CASSESGTYNEQFF
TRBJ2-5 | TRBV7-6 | CASSSPHETQYF
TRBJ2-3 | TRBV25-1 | CASSDPTGGTDTQYF
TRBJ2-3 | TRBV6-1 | CASSDAGQGTDTQYF
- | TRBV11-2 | CASSWTDEQFF
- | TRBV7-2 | CASSLDTGSYEQYF
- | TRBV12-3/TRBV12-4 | CASSWTGGEQFF
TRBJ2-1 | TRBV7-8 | CASSLTTPGDGSYNEQFF